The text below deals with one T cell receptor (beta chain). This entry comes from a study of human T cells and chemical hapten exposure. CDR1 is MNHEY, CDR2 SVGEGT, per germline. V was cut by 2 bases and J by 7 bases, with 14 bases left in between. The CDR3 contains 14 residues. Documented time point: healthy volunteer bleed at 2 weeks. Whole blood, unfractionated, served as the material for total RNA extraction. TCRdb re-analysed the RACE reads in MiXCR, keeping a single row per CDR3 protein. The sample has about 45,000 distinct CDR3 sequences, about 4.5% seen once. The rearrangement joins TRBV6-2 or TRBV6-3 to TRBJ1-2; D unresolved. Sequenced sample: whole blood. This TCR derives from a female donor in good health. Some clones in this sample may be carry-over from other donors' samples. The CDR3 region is CASSYGSSSFGYTF. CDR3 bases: TGTGCCAGCAGTTACGGCTCCTCGTCGTTTGGCTACACCTTC.